The subject of this entry is one TCR beta chain. This clone has just a few counts. The specificity of this receptor is unknown. Base-call qualities are not available, and no considerably larger clone is one nucleotide away. The data are from a study of shared clonotypes between healthy human individuals (dated by TCRdb to 2018 to 2020). A note on the overall study: A few men and a couple of women, aged 18 to 49 years, made up the cohort. For each donor, CD4 naive and CD4 memory were each given three plates, CD8 naive was given two plates, and CD8 memory was given one plate. The study deeply sequenced blood TCR repertoires of about 5 healthy adults to estimate repertoire size and the extent of clonotype sharing between individuals. Libraries were prepared and TCR repertoires were sequenced by different laboratories using diverse techniques, in order to increase sequencing depth and limit assay-specific biases. Leukapheresis yielded between about 0.85 and 10 billion PBMCs per donor.

What the work shows at the level of the full study, not this receptor alone: Pairwise subsampling led to the expectation that sequencing depth would affect the degree of clonotype sharing among donors. Sampling was restricted to blood, and TCR repertoires in tissues likely differ from the TCR repertoires found in blood. Clonotypes shared by all four sorted-subset donors showed higher generation probabilities than non-shared clonotypes. Across a few donors, about 5% of naive CD4, 3.5% of naive CD8, approximately 2.5% of memory CD4, and under 0.45% of memory CD8 clonotypes were shared. Rarefaction of sorted-subset datasets indicated incomplete sequencing despite the large sequencing depth. The genetic and exposure-history diversity represented was limited by the small number of donors. Naive subsets generally had larger estimated clonotype richness than memory subsets did.

The donors were healthy, HIV-negative adults who had no recently reported acute infections or vaccinations. Every donor was a Caucasian adult residing in Nashville, Tennessee, USA. Magnetic negative selection was used to enrich CD4+ T cells, after which naive cells were positively selected on CD45RA and the negative fraction became the memory subset. Blood was obtained by leukapheresis, after which PBMCs were separated by Ficoll-Histopaque density gradient centrifugation and cryopreserved in liquid nitrogen vapor phase. Analytical flow cytometry was used to check the purity and quantity of every magnetically sorted T cell population. Genomic DNA was isolated from every sorted fraction and measured by UV absorbance on a Nanodrop 2000c. V is clipped by 6 bases and J by 0 bases, and the sequence between their germline boundaries is 12 bases long. CDR1 and CDR2, looked up from the germline V gene, are MNHGY and SVAAGI. From the cysteine up to the phenylalanine, the CDR3 has a length of 14 residues. Only the CDR3 portion is preserved as DNA: 42 bases, with reading frame beginning at the first base.

Using the deep immunoSEQ assay, multiplex PCR amplified TCR CDR3 regions from genomic DNA. Extracted genomic DNA from each cell subset was distributed evenly across all wells of several immunoSEQ 96-well plates, and each plate was treated as a replicate. For sorted subsets, each replicate PCR was loaded with roughly 190 ng genomic DNA, equivalent to 30,000 to 35,000 T cell genomes. Purified libraries were quantified with a Qubit 3.0 fluorometer, sized on a Bioanalyzer 2100, and re-quantified with the KAPA Library Quantification kit. Every immunoSEQ 96-well plate was sequenced on a separate single-read 150-cycle Illumina NextSeq 550 flow cell. In the source study's methods: Because only junctional sequences without quality scores were contained in the immunoSEQ output, filtering matching that applied to full-length reads could not be performed. Sequences were annotated with PyIR, a Python wrapper for IgBLAST v1.9, and V/J genes and CDR3 were assigned using IMGT germline references. Reads were removed for weak V/J assignments (E-value above 1e-6), missing CDR3, stop codons, out-of-frame junctions, or ambiguous translated residues. V3J clonotypes were defined by identical inferred V gene, J gene, and CDR3 amino acid sequence. To compute the percentage overlap between repertoires, the number of shared unique clonotypes was divided by the size of the smaller repertoire. RTK rarefaction, the Chao1 estimator, and Recon v2.1 estimates of unobserved clonotypes were used to assess repertoire richness. Generation probabilities for all TCRbeta clonotypes obtained by the gDNA method from a handful of donors were computed using OLGA. TCRdb took this table from immuneACCESS and kept in-frame rearrangements with V and J called. Such tables lack part of the clones; where checked against another copy, unresolved V genes explain under half of the gap, and the rest is unexplained. Clonal size and the V and J genes are those of that table, whereas D and trimming came from the DNA. The sample table shows 2 million to 2.5 million clones, and around 95% are seen once. The ten largest make up 0.13% of the sample.

Specimen: naive CD4+ T cells sorted from blood. The intended sense of this specimen's cell subset or site label: CD45RA+ positively selected. This clonotype was obtained from a man aged 18-30 years in good health. The receptor chain draws on TRBV6-9 and TRBJ2-7, with a tentative D gene TRBD2 over 6 matching bases. This receptor carries the CDR3 CASRPGDVSYEQYF. The DNA sequence is given as TGTGCCAGCAGGCCGGGGGACGTCTCCTACGAGCAGTACTTC.